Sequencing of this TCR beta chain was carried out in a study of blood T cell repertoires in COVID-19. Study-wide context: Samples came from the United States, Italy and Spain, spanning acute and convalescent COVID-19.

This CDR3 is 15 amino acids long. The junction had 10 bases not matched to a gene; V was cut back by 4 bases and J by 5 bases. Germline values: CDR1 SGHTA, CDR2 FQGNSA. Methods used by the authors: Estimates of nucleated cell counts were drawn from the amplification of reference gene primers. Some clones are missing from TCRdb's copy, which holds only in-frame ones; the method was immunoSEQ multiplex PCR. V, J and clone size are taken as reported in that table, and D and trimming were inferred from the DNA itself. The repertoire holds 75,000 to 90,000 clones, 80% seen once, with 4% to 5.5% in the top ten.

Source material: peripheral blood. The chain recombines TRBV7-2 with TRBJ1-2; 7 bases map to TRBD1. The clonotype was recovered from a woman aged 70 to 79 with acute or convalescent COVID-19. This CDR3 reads CASSSIGTETYGYTF. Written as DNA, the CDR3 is TGTGCCAGCAGCTCCATAGGGACAGAGACTTATGGCTACACCTTC.